Described below is a single T cell receptor beta chain sequence and its context. This clone has just a few counts. No antigen is known for it. No much larger clonotype is one base removed from it; base qualities were not supplied. The immunoSEQ Assay, a bias-controlled multiplex PCR, was used to amplify TCRbeta CDR3 regions from genomic DNA. In the source study's methods: The number of nucleated cells in each sample was estimated from the amplification of reference gene primers within the assay. Sequence reads were collapsed and filtered to measure the absolute abundance of every unique TCRbeta CDR3 rearrangement. For each sample, productive Simpson clonality was calculated as the square root of Simpson's diversity index across productive rearrangements. The table comes from immuneACCESS by way of TCRdb, which keeps in-frame sequences with V and J called. Part of the clones is missing from these tables; in studies checked, under half for an unresolved V gene and the rest for unknown reasons. Clonal size and the V and J genes are those of that table, whereas D and trimming came from the DNA. The table for this sample lists around 430,000 clones; approximately 90% of them were counted only once. The ten largest clones represent around 9.3% of the sample.

The germline V gene supplies CDR1 MDHEN and CDR2 SYDVKM. The CDR3 goes from the cysteine to the phenylalanine over 16 residues. Only CDR3 DNA is held: 48 bases, read in frame from base 1. The germline ends are 19 bases apart after V is trimmed by 7 bases and J by 1 base. The data originate from a study of blood T cell repertoires in COVID-19 (dated by TCRdb to between 2020 and 2021). Turning to the overall study: Samples covering the acute and convalescent phases of COVID-19 were provided by collaborators in the United States, Italy and Spain. The material from the prospective study consisted of cDNA or gDNA derived from T cells, B-cell-depleted T cells, or PBMCs. The dataset comprised deeply sampled blood TCRbeta repertoires from subjects exposed to, actively infected with, or recovered from COVID-19. The repertoires were made available in a free public database intended to serve as a resource for research on the immune response to SARS-CoV-2. Samples were obtained from the ongoing ImmuneRACE study (first 160 participants) and from 950 to 1,500 subjects provided by 6 global collaborators. Sample metadata almost always included a de-identified subject ID, COVID-19 status, age in years and sex. Where available, HLA class I and class II types were taken from metadata supplied by the sample provider and were not determined by assay-based typing. Broader findings and caveats from the paper: The amount of clinical and demographic metadata varied by source and participant and was provided uncurated.

In the prospective study, participants were about 18 to 100 years old, resided in 24 geographic areas of the United States, and were enrolled through a virtual design. To assign participants to cohorts, the prospective study relied on clinical history that participants themselves reported in a screening survey and a study questionnaire. ImmuneRACE Cohort 3 recovered participants were defined by two consecutive negative NP/OP PCR tests, healthcare professional clearance, or symptom resolution. In the prospective study, mobile phlebotomists collected whole blood, serum and a nasopharyngeal or oropharyngeal swab from each participant. Participants in the prospective study had the option to provide additional blood draws and questionnaires over a 2-month period. Before DNA extraction, prospective study blood samples were shipped either frozen or at room temperature.

The receptor comes from a woman aged 45 to 65 who had recovered from COVID-19. The sample consisted of PBMCs or T cells enriched from blood (not recorded which). This chain is built from TRBV28 and TRBJ1-1; TRBD1 is possibly the D segment (6 matching bases). The CDR3: CASKGGGQSRNTEAFF. The nucleotide sequence reads TGTGCCAGCAAGGGAGGGGGGCAGTCCCGGAACACTGAAGCTTTCTTT.